Listed here are 21 T cell receptor beta chains from one sample, sequenced in a study of control samples from healthy donors and cancer patients. The data were produced by immunoSEQ multiplex PCR, yet TCRdb's version contains in-frame clones alone and is incomplete. The sample has some 410,000 clones, approximately 90% seen once. Input material: PBMCs. The receptors were gathered from a man aged 40-49 years with head and neck cancer.

A single count supports this clone. This chain uses TRBV10-3 with TRBJ2-7; maybe TRBD1 (5 bases). Germline V gene lookup returns CDR1 ENHRY and CDR2 SYGVKD. Trimming pared 6 bases from V and 2 bases from J, leaving 14 bases between. CDR3 length: 14 residues. The CDR3 DNA reads TGTGCCATCAGGTGGGGCGACAGTACCTACGAGCAGTACTTC. Protein sequence: CAIRWGDSTYEQYF.

This chain connects TRBV9 to TRBJ2-5; D may be TRBD2 (6 bases). The germline V gene has CDR1 SGDLS and CDR2 YYNGEE. The CDR3 has 14 residues. V was trimmed by 2 bases and J by 2 bases, leaving 10 bases between them. DNA for the CDR3: TGTGCCAGCAGCGTGGGACTCCTACAAGAGACCCAGTACTTC. This sequence encodes CASSVGLLQETQYF.

The chain has TRBV19 and TRBJ2-5; D ambiguous. This CDR3 spans 13 amino acids. Germline-derived CDR1 and CDR2 are LNHDA and SQIVND (reference sequence). The V gene lost 6 bases and the J gene lost 5 bases, with 13 bases spanning the gap. In DNA, the CDR3 is TGTGCCAGTAGGGCCGGAAGCCTGGAGACCCAGTACTTC. It translates to CASRAGSLETQYF.

The gene calls are TRBV10-1 and TRBJ2-5; D may be TRBD2 (6 bases). V shed 3 bases and J shed 4 bases, with 18 bases lying between them. Per the germline V gene, CDR1 is WNHNN and CDR2 is SYGVQD (reference sequence). This CDR3 is 16 amino acids long. CDR3 sequence: CASSDGGEGRRETQYF. In DNA form, the CDR3 reads TGCGCCAGCAGTGACGGAGGGGAAGGGAGGCGAGAGACCCAGTACTTC.

The rearrangement links TRBV18 to TRBJ2-3; 10 nucleotides align to TRBD2. This CDR3 is 16 amino acids long. J gave up 4 bases and V 3 bases, and 7 bases lay outside the gene matches. Germline lookup yields CDR1 KGHSH and CDR2 LQKENI. The CDR3 DNA sequence: TGTGCCAGCTCACCTTCTAGCGGGAGCAATTCAGATACGCAGTATTTT. It encodes CASSPSSGSNSDTQYF.

As to this clone: Mismatch with germline at one junction end may stem from a read error. This chain joins TRBV18 and TRBJ2-7; weak D call: TRBD1 (6 bases). Germline V gene lookup returns CDR1 KGHSH and CDR2 LQKENI. CDR3 length: 14 residues. CDR3 residues: CASSSPDRSYEQYF. CDR3 in DNA: TGTGCCAGCTCATCACCCGACAGGTCCTACGAGCAGTACTTC.

V is TRBV11-1 and J is TRBJ2-3; D not certain. Germline V CDR1 and CDR2: SGHAT, FQDESV (reference sequence). V was shortened by 5 bases and J by 6 bases, with 6 bases between the two germline ends. This CDR3 has 11 residues. CDR3: CASSVSDTQYF. CDR3 nucleotide sequence: TGTGCCAGCAGCGTATCGGATACGCAGTATTTT. Together with reference TRBV11-1 and TRBJ2-3, the CDR3 gives the full variable domain: EAEVAQSPRYKITEKSQAVAFWCDPISGHATLYWYRQILGQGPELLVQFQDESVVDDSQLPKDRFSAERLKGVDSTLKIQPAELGDSAMYLCASSVSDTQYFGPGTRLTVL.

The chain links TRBV27 to TRBJ2-1; TRBD2 matches at 7 bases. CDR3 length: 16 residues. CDR1 is MNHEY and CDR2 is SMNVEV in the germline V gene (reference sequence). With 1 base clipped from V and 7 bases from J, the junction kept 10 bases outside the gene matches. The CDR3 spells CASSLFPSGQLNEQFF. Written as DNA, the CDR3 is TGTGCCAGCAGTTTATTCCCTAGCGGTCAGTTGAATGAGCAGTTCTTC.

V is TRBV6-6 and J is TRBJ2-1; a weak D match, TRBD1 (5 bases). This CDR3 is built from 13 residues. The V end was cut by 2 bases, the J end by 11 bases, with 13 bases between. Germline CDR1 is MNHNY and CDR2 is SVGAGI (reference sequence). CDR3 nucleotide sequence: TGTGCCAGCAGTTACGAGACAGTAGATAAGCAGTTCTTC. It yields the protein CASSYETVDKQFF.

The rearrangement joins TRBV24-1 to TRBJ2-2; perhaps TRBD1 as D (6 bases). This CDR3 is 14 amino acids long. Per the germline V gene, CDR1 is KGHDR and CDR2 is SFDVKD. V dropped 5 bases and J dropped 4 bases, with 10 bases sitting between them. CDR3 residues: CATSGQVITGELFF. The CDR3 region has the DNA TGTGCCACCAGTGGACAGGTTATCACCGGGGAGCTGTTTTTT.

CDR3 DNA: TGTGCCAGCAGCCAGGAACAGGGGGCTGACACTGAAGCTTTCTTT. The encoded protein is CASSQEQGADTEAFF. The chain links TRBV4-2 to TRBJ1-1, with 9 bases lining up with TRBD1. After removal of 3 bases from V and 3 bases from J, the junction contained 5 bases not matched to a gene. CDR1 and CDR2 (germline): LGHNA, YNFKEQ. The CDR3 totals 15 residues.

V is TRBV5-5 and J is TRBJ2-7; TRBD2 aligns across 8 bases. CDR3 length: 16 residues. Germline V gene data show CDR1 as SGHKS and CDR2 as YYEKEE (reference sequence). V gave up 0 bases and J gave up 1 base; unmatched junction bases: 6. The CDR3 region is CASSLDLAGGSYEQYF. The CDR3 nucleotides are TGTGCCAGCAGCTTGGACCTAGCGGGTGGGTCCTACGAGCAGTACTTC.

This clone was counted once. The J gene is TRBJ1-2, the V gene TRBV2, with D possibly TRBD1 on 5 matching bases. Per the germline V gene, CDR1 is SNHLY and CDR2 is FYNNEI. The CDR3 totals 14 residues. The V end lost 0 bases, the J end lost 6 bases, and 11 bases lay between the germline ends. Written as DNA, the CDR3 is TGTGCCAGCAGTGAAGCCGGGACGTTAGATGGCTACACCTTC. This translates into CASSEAGTLDGYTF. The whole variable domain, remainder taken from reference TRBV2 and TRBJ1-2, is EPEVTQTPSHQVTQMGQEVILRCVPISNHLYFYWYRQILGQKVEFLVSFYNNEISEKSEIFDDQFSVERPDGSNFTLKIRSTKLEDSAMYFCASSEAGTLDGYTFGSGTRLTVV.

The J gene is TRBJ1-5, the V gene TRBV4-3; unclear D gene. Germline CDR1 is LGHNA and CDR2 is YSLEER. V lost 0 bases and J lost 8, with 14 bases in between. The CDR3 sequence is 15 residues long. The CDR3 protein is CASSQEGSPMEPQHF. Written as DNA, the CDR3 is TGCGCCAGCAGCCAAGAAGGCAGCCCAATGGAGCCCCAGCATTTT.

This chain joins TRBV5-6 and TRBJ1-5; no reliable D call. The CDR3 totals 12 residues. The V end was cut by 0 bases, the J end by 6 bases, with 4 bases between. The germline V gene has CDR1 SGHDT and CDR2 YYEEEE. CDR3 sequence: CASSLGVQPQHF. CDR3 DNA: TGTGCCAGCAGCTTGGGAGTTCAGCCCCAGCATTTT.

The chain joins TRBV5-4 to TRBJ2-2; TRBD2 is a possible D gene (5 bases). The CDR3 extends over 16 amino acids. Trimming took 4 bases from V and 3 from J, leaving 16 bases between them. Germline CDR1 and CDR2: SGHNT and YYREEE (reference sequence). The CDR3 is CASSRYKARDTGELFF. The CDR3 region has the DNA TGTGCCAGCAGCAGATACAAGGCGAGGGACACCGGGGAGCTGTTTTTT.

This sequence joins TRBV5-1 and TRBJ2-1; the match to TRBD1 covers 9 bases. Trimming cost V 4 bases and J 3 bases; bases outside gene matches: 8. The length of the CDR3 is 16 residues. Germline CDR1 is SGHRS and CDR2 is YFSETQ. CDR3 amino acids: CASSPSPGQGYNEQFF. DNA of the CDR3: TGCGCCAGCAGCCCGTCCCCGGGACAGGGCTACAATGAGCAGTTCTTC.

This clone was observed a few times. The V gene is TRBV6-5, the J gene TRBJ2-3; no reliable D call. CDR3 length: 14 amino acids. Germline V gene lookup returns CDR1 MNHEY and CDR2 SVGAGI. Trimming shortened V by 4 bases and J by 2 bases, and 10 bases separated the two germline ends. The CDR3 region is CASSLSWFTDTQYF. CDR3 DNA sequence: TGTGCCAGCAGTTTATCGTGGTTCACAGATACGCAGTATTTT.

The genes are TRBV10-3 and TRBJ2-5; 10 nucleotides align to TRBD2. CDR1 ENHRY and CDR2 SYGVKD come from the germline V gene. V was pared by 1 base and J by 4 bases, with 12 bases of the junction left unmatched. The CDR3 totals 18 residues. CDR3 DNA: TGTGCCATCAGTGAGTTCCTGGAGAGCGGGGGGGGAGGAGAGACCCAGTACTTC. This sequence encodes CAISEFLESGGGGETQYF.

Worth noting for this clone: The sample carries other DNA sequences with the same CDR3. The chain is built from TRBV7-9 and TRBJ2-7; D unclear. V dropped 9 bases and J dropped 2 bases, with 8 bases sitting between them. The CDR3 contains 11 residues. Germline assignment: CDR1 SEHNR and CDR2 FQNEAQ (reference sequence). The CDR3 region has the DNA TGTGCCAGTAGCCGAGCCTACGAGCAGTACTTC. Translated: CASSRAYEQYF.

The chain recombines TRBV29-1 with TRBJ1-4; possible D gene TRBD1, 6 bases. This CDR3 has 14 residues. Between the trimmed V and J ends, which lost 7 bases and 4 bases, there was a span of 16 bases. CDR1 is SQVTM and CDR2 is ANQGSEA in the germline V gene. The CDR3 reads CSAQRGAGNEKLFF. In DNA, the CDR3 is TGCAGCGCCCAACGGGGGGCGGGTAATGAAAAACTGTTTTTT.